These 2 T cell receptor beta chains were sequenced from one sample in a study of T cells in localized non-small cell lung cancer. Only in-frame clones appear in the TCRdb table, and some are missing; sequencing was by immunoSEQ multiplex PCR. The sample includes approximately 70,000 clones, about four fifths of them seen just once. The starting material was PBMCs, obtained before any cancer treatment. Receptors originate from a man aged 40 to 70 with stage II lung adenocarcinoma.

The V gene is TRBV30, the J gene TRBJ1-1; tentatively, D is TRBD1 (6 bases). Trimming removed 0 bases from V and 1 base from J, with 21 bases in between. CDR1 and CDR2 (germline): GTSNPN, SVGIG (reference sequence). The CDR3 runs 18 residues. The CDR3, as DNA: TGTGCCTGGAGTGTACCGAGCCAAGAACAGGGTTGGAACACTGAAGCTTTCTTT. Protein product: CAWSVPSQEQGWNTEAFF.

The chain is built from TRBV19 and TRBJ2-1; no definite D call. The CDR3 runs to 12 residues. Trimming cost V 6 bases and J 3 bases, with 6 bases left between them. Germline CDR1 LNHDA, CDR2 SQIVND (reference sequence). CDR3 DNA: TGTGCCAGTAGGGGCGGCTACAATGAGCAGTTCTTC. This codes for CASRGGYNEQFF. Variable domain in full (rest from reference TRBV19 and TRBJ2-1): DGGITQSPKYLFRKEGQNVTLSCEQNLNHDAMYWYRQDPGQGLRLIYYSQIVNDFQKGDIAEGYSVSREKKESFPLTVTSAQKNPTAFYLCASRGGYNEQFFGPGTRLTVL.